The sequence of this TCR beta chain was determined in a study of response to subunit inactivated influenza vaccine. CDR1 LGHDT and CDR2 YNNKEL come from the germline V gene (reference sequence). The CDR3 contains 15 residues. V lost 1 base, J lost 0 bases, and 9 bases lay in between. In its sample, this clonotype was seen many times. TCRdb independently ran MiXCR on the RT-PCR reads; one entry per CDR3 protein. The sample records fewer than 600,000 distinct CDR3 sequences, about 7.2% being singletons. The source material was PBMCs from blood, sampled 23 months after vaccination. The gene calls are TRBV3-1 and TRBJ1-1; D is ambiguous. The clonotype originates from a man between 50 and 75 years old who received an inactivated influenza vaccine. The CDR3 region has the DNA TGTGCCAGCAGCCAAGGAAACTGGATGAACACTGAAGCTTTCTTT. It encodes CASSQGNWMNTEAFF.